This T cell receptor (beta chain) was sequenced for a study of blood T cell repertoires in COVID-19. The data were produced by immunoSEQ multiplex PCR, yet TCRdb's version contains in-frame clones alone and is incomplete. Of about 350,000 clones listed, about nine tenths are singletons. Germline lookup yields CDR1 SQVTM and CDR2 ANQGSEA. This CDR3 region has 13 residues. The trim removed 6 bases at V and 7 bases at J, leaving 10 bases unmatched. The sample consisted of PBMCs or T cells enriched from blood (not recorded which). The gene calls are TRBV29-1 and TRBJ2-5, with TRBD1 identical over 8 bases. The source of this sequence is a woman aged 25 to 39 who had been exposed to COVID-19. CDR3 coding DNA: TGCAGCGTGCCGGGACAGGCGCGAGGGACCCAGTACTTC. The encoded protein is CSVPGQARGTQYF.